This T cell receptor (beta chain) comes out of a study of PD-1 blockade in mismatch repair-deficient tumors. Produced via immunoSEQ multiplex PCR; TCRdb's table is partial and in-frame only. The table has 30,000 to 45,000 clones, approximately 81% seen once. The TCR-sequenced patients were a few responders to pembrolizumab. V lost 3 bases and J 1 base, leaving 9 bases between the germline ends. Germline lookup yields CDR1 SGHAT and CDR2 FQNNGV. The CDR3 is 14 residues long. The sequence was collected from an adult with mismatch repair-deficient cancer. Sequenced material: peripheral blood, taken around 75 weeks after starting pembrolizumab. V gene TRBV11-2 combines with J gene TRBJ1-1; no clear D gene. The CDR3 protein is CASSFSPGNTEAFF. The CDR3 region has the DNA TGTGCCAGCAGCTTTTCCCCAGGGAACACTGAAGCTTTCTTT.